Following are 23 T cell receptor beta chains from one sample sequenced in a study of tumor-infiltrating lymphocytes in primary liver carcinoma. From unsorted bulk tissue weighing roughly 17-34 mg, DNA and RNA were co-extracted. Making TCR beta cDNA involved approximately 530 ng total RNA and a constant-region primer. Three nested multiplex PCR rounds, a slightly modified ARM-PCR method, built the TCR beta libraries. Running around 10 cycles apiece, the first two PCR rounds relied on TRBV1-TRBV30 forward primers together with a C-beta reverse primer. Each CDR3 protein gets one entry after TCRdb re-called the multiplex PCR reads with MiXCR. The sample comprises 65,000 to 90,000 distinct CDR3 sequences, 72% of which are singletons, and roughly a fifth rests with the top ten. Material for sequencing was liver tumor tissue from sampling region 1. Subset defined: tumor region T1, superior pole. The receptors derive from a man in his forties or fifties with primary liver carcinoma and hepatitis B virus infection.

V is TRBV29-1 and J is TRBJ2-1; D might be TRBD2 (5 bases). V gave up 7 bases and J gave up 7 bases, with 20 bases separating them. The CDR3 runs to 14 residues. Germline CDR1 SQVTM, CDR2 ANQGSEA. DNA of the CDR3: TGCAGCGCTGGGGATAGTGGGAGATCGAATGAGCAGTTCTTC. Translation: CSAGDSGRSNEQFF.

Comments on this clonotype: A read error may produce the germline difference seen at one junction end. This chain joins TRBV5-5 and TRBJ2-2; D is possibly TRBD1 or TRBD2 (5 bases each). CDR3 size: 16 residues. Germline CDR1 and CDR2: SGHKS and YYEKEE (reference sequence). CDR3: CASSWGVASGTGELFF. CDR3 nucleotides: TGTGCCAGTAGCTGGGGCGTGGCGAGCGGAACCGGGGAGCTGTTTTTT.

About this clonotype itself: The conserved phenylalanine or tryptophan is not found at the CDR3 terminus, so this likely reflects a read error. The gene calls are TRBV11-2 and TRBJ2-7; 8 bases map to TRBD2. This CDR3 has 17 amino acids. Germline assignment: CDR1 SGHAT and CDR2 FQNNGV. CDR3 nucleotides: TGTGCCAGCAGCCAGGGACTAGTGGGTTCCCCTTTCTACGAACAGTACTCC. It translates to CASSQGLVGSPFYEQYS.

This chain connects TRBV28 to TRBJ1-2; 8 nucleotides align to TRBD1. The germline CDR1 and CDR2 sequences are MDHEN and SYDVKM. CDR3 length: 13 residues. V lost 10 bases to trimming and J lost 8 bases; unmatched junction nucleotides: 12. CDR3 DNA sequence: TGTGCCACCTGGGGGCAGGGGGCTTGGGGCTACACCTTC. It encodes CATWGQGAWGYTF.

As concerns this clonotype: One end of the junction varies from germline; a read error may be responsible. This chain connects TRBV12-3 or TRBV12-4 to TRBJ2-3, with TRBD2 identical over 9 bases. The length of the CDR3 is 16 residues. The CDR3 protein is CASSLRTSVISDTQYF. The CDR3 DNA reads TGTGCCAGCAGTTTAAGGACTAGCGTGATTTCAGATACACAGTATTTT.

The chain employs TRBV11-2 and TRBJ2-1; no clear D gene. Trimming removed 6 bases from V and 14 bases from J, with 23 bases in between. This CDR3 has 14 amino acids. The germline CDR1 and CDR2 sequences are SGHAT and FQNNGV. CDR3 loop: CASSSTGPGNVKFF. The DNA for the CDR3 is TGTGCCAGCAGTTCAACGGGCCCTGGGAATGTGAAGTTCTTC.

This clonotype was recorded many times. The J gene is TRBJ2-4, the V gene TRBV11-1; 13 bases match TRBD2. V dropped 3 bases and J dropped 2; count of bases not matched to a gene: 4. This CDR3 contains 17 residues. The germline V gene encodes CDR1 SGHAT and CDR2 FQDESV (reference sequence). The CDR3 loop is CASSFPGTSGTKNIQYF. As DNA, the CDR3 is TGTGCCAGCAGCTTTCCCGGGACTAGCGGGACCAAAAACATTCAGTACTTC.

J is TRBJ2-5 and V is TRBV20-1, with no clear D. Germline V CDR1 and CDR2: DFQATT, SNEGSKA (reference sequence). Trimming removed 3 bases from V and 2 bases from J, with 13 bases in between. This CDR3 region has 14 residues. The CDR3 DNA is TGCAGTGCTAGGGTAGGGTGCGGTCAAGAGACCCAGTACTTC. Translated, it gives CSARVGCGQETQYF.

About this clonotype: Compared with germline, one end of the junction differs, possibly owing to a read error. The rearrangement joins TRBV28 to TRBJ1-2; TRBD1 matches at 12 bases. The length of the CDR3 is 14 residues. The germline V gene has CDR1 MDHEN and CDR2 SYDVKM. The CDR3 nucleotides are TGTGCCAGCAGGGGACAGGGGGCAGACTATGACTACACCTTC. Its translation is CASRGQGADYDYTF.

This clonotype was detected once. Sequence at one end of the junction differs from germline and may be a read error. The rearrangement joins TRBV12-3 or TRBV12-4 to TRBJ2-2; 9 bases match TRBD1. The CDR3 extends over 15 amino acids. CDR3 sequence reads: CTSSLGQGATGVLFF. As DNA, the CDR3 is TGTACCAGCAGTTTGGGACAGGGTGCGACCGGGGTGCTGTTTTTT.

The chain uses TRBV11-1 and TRBJ2-7; D not certain. V gave up 10 bases and J gave up 2 bases, with 15 bases separating them. CDR3 length: 13 residues. Looked up from germline, CDR1 is SGHAT and CDR2 is FQDESV (reference sequence). CDR3 region: CAISERKTYEQYF. The CDR3 DNA is TGTGCCATCAGTGAGCGCAAAACCTACGAGCAGTACTTC.

On this clonotype itself: One junction end disagrees with the germline gene, perhaps due to a read error. The chain combines TRBV11-2 with TRBJ2-6; D perhaps matches TRBD2 (6 bases). Germline CDR1 SGHAT, CDR2 FQNNGV. This CDR3 is 16 amino acids long. The CDR3 reads CASSLSRGRGANILTF. The CDR3 DNA reads TGTGCCAGCAGCCTGTCGCGGGGAAGAGGGGCCAACATCCTGACTTTC.

Note on this clonotype: It is unclear where the CDR3 begins or ends on the DNA, so no DNA is shown, and the CDR3 is as TCRdb lists it. The J gene is TRBJ1-2, the V gene TRBV29-1. Germline V CDR1 and CDR2: SQVTM, ANQGSEA. Ends included, the CDR3 has 11 residues. The CDR3 sequence is CSVATGSSYTF.

In this sample, this clonotype turned up a few times. This chain connects TRBV28 to TRBJ1-5; D is ambiguous. V was clipped by 10 bases and J by 1 base, with 11 bases between them. Germline V CDR1 and CDR2: MDHEN, SYDVKM. The CDR3 totals 13 residues. CDR3 DNA: TGTGCCAACAGCTTCGAAAGCAATCAGCCCCAGCATTTT. Protein sequence: CANSFESNQPQHF.

Remarks on this clonotype: A junction boundary mismatches the germline segment, possibly from a read error. The V and J genes are TRBV12-3 or TRBV12-4 and TRBJ1-1; weak D call: TRBD1 (6 bases). The CDR3 covers 15 residues. The CDR3 DNA follows: TGTGCCAGCAGTATAGCGGACAGTCTTAAGACTGAAGCTTTCTTC. Translating gives CASSIADSLKTEAFF.

This clonotype was detected only a few times. In nucleotides, the CDR3 is TGCAGTGCTAGAGCAGGAGGGAACGAGCAGTACTTC. Amino acid sequence: CSARAGGNEQYF. The genes are TRBV20-1 and TRBJ2-7, with D possibly TRBD2 on 6 matching bases. The V gene's germline CDR1 is DFQATT and CDR2 SNEGSKA (reference sequence). Between the trimmed V and J ends, which lost 1 base and 5 bases, there was a span of 9 bases. CDR3 size: 12 residues.

In regard to this clonotype: Given the absence of the conserved phenylalanine or tryptophan at the CDR3 end, a read error is likely. Here the CDR3 reads CASSLDASDDTGELFL. The CDR3 bases are TGTGCCAGCAGCCTGGACGCAAGCGATGACACCGGGGAGCTGTTTCTT. The chain employs TRBV4-2 and TRBJ2-2; D is undetermined. Germline CDR1 LGHNA, CDR2 YNFKEQ. This CDR3 is 16 amino acids long. V lost 4 bases and J 3 bases, leaving 15 bases between the germline ends.

The V gene is TRBV20-1, the J gene TRBJ2-1; 13 nucleotides agree with TRBD2. The germline gives CDR1 DFQATT, CDR2 SNEGSKA (reference sequence). V lost 4 bases, J lost 7 bases, and 10 bases stayed unmatched. The CDR3 consists of 16 residues. CDR3 sequence (DNA): TGCAGTGCTACCTCCTCCGGGACTAGCGGGATTAATGAGCAGTTCTTC. It translates to CSATSSGTSGINEQFF.

On this clonotype: One end of the junction varies from germline; a read error may be responsible. The chain uses TRBV5-1 and TRBJ1-2; no clear D. The germline V gene has CDR1 SGHRS and CDR2 YFSETQ. The CDR3 extends over 15 amino acids. CDR3: CASSLVLEAYYGYTF. The CDR3, as DNA: TGCGCCAGTAGCTTGGTGCTGGAGGCATACTATGGCTACACCTTC.

This clonotype was observed many times. This sequence joins TRBV6-1 and TRBJ1-2; D unclear. CDR3 length: 14 amino acids. Germline V CDR1 and CDR2: MNHNS, SASEGT. Trimming took off 10 bases at V and 0 bases at J, with 15 bases between the two ends. In nucleotides, the CDR3 is TGTGCCACAGAAACGGGAAGAGCTAACTATGGCTACACCTTC. This sequence encodes CATETGRANYGYTF.

On this clonotype: The junction departs from germline at one end; a sequencing error may be responsible. This sequence joins TRBV5-4 and TRBJ1-6, with TRBD1 as a possible D gene (5 bases). The germline gives CDR1 SGHNT, CDR2 YYREEE (reference sequence). This CDR3 spans 15 amino acids. CDR3 region: CASNLQRLGESPLHF. As DNA, the CDR3 is TGCGCCAGCAACTTGCAGAGATTGGGGGAATCACCCCTCCACTTT.

The chain recombines TRBV10-3 with TRBJ1-6; a weak D match, TRBD1 (6 bases). Looked up from germline, CDR1 is ENHRY and CDR2 is SYGVKD. With 6 bases removed from V and 8 bases from J, the gap between germline ends came to 11 bases. The CDR3 is 13 amino acids. The CDR3 nucleotides read TGTGCCATCAGGCAGGGGAAGGATTCACCCCTCCACTTT. Amino acid sequence: CAIRQGKDSPLHF.

V usage is TRBV10-3 and J usage is TRBJ2-3, with D maybe TRBD1 (5 bases). Looked up from germline, CDR1 is ENHRY and CDR2 is SYGVKD. This CDR3 has 14 residues. DNA of the CDR3: TGTGTCATGAGTGGACATGGGGGCACAGATACGCAGTATTTT. Translation gives CVMSGHGGTDTQYF.